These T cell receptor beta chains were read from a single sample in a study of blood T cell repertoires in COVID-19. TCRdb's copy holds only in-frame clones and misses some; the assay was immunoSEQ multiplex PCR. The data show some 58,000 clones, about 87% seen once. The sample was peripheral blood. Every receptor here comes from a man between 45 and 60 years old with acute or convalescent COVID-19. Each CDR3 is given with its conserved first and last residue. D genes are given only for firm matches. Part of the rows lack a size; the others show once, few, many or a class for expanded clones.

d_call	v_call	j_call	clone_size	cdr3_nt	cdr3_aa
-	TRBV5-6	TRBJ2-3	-	TGTGCCAGCAGCTTTCGGGATACGCAGTATTTT	CASSFRDTQYF
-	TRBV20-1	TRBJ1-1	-	TGTTCAACAGGGAAAGGAGAAGCTTTCTTT	CSTGKGEAFF
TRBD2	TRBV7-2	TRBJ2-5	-	TGTGCCAGCAGCTTATTTGCTAGCGGGAGGGCCGGAGAGACCCAGTACTTC	CASSLFASGRAGETQYF
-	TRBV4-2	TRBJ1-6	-	TGTGCCAGCAGCCTCGGGACATCCCTCCTCCACTTT	CASSLGTSLLHF
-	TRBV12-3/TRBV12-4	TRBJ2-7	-	TGTGCCAGCAGCACGGACAGAACCTACGAGCAGTACTTC	CASSTDRTYEQYF
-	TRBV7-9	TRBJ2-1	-	TGTGCCAGCAGCTTTGTAAACAGACCCTACAATGAGCAGTTCTTC	CASSFVNRPYNEQFF
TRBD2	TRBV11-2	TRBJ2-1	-	TGTGCCAGCAGCTTATTTTGGACTAGCTCCTACAATGAGCAGTTCTTC	CASSLFWTSSYNEQFF
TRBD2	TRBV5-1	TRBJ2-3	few	TGCGCCAGCAGCTCGGGCGCGAGCGGGGGGGCAGATACGCAGTATTTT	CASSSGASGGADTQYF
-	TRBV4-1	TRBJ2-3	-	TGCGCCAGCAGCCCCAGGGAAGACCTCGTAGATACGCAGTATTTT	CASSPREDLVDTQYF
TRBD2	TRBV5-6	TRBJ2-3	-	TGTGCCAGCAGCTTGGGGGGGTCAGCGGGAGTCGGGACAGATACGCAGTATTTT	CASSLGGSAGVGTDTQYF